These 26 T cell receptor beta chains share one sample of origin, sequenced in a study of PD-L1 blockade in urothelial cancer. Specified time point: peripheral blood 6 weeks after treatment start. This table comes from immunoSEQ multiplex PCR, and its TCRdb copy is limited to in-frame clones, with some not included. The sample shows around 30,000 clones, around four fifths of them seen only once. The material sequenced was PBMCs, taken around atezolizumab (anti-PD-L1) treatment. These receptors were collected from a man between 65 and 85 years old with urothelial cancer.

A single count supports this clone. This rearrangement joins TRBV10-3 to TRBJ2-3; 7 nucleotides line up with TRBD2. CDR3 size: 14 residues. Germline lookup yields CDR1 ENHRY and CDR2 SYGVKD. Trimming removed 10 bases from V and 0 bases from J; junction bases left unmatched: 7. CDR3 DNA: TGTGCCACCCGGGAGGATCCAAGCACAGATACGCAGTATTTT. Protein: CATREDPSTDTQYF.

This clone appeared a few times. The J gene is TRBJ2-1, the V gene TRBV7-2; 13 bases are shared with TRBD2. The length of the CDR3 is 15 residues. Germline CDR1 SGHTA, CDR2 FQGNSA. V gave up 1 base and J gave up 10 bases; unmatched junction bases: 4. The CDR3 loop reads CASSLGTSGSREQFF. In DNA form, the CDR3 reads TGTGCCAGCAGCTTAGGGACTAGCGGGAGTAGGGAGCAGTTCTTC.

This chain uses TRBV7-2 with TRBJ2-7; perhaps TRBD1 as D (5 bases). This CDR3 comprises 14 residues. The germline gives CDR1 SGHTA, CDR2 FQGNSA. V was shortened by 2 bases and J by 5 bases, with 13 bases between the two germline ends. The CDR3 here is CASSLRAGWDEQYF. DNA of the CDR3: TGTGCCAGCAGCTTACGGGCAGGGTGGGACGAGCAGTACTTC.

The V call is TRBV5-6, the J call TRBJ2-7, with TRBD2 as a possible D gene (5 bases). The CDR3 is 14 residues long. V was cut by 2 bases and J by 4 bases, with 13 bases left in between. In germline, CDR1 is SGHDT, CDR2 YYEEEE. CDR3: CASSLDQRGYEQYF. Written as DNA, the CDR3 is TGTGCCAGCAGCTTAGACCAAAGAGGGTACGAGCAGTACTTC.

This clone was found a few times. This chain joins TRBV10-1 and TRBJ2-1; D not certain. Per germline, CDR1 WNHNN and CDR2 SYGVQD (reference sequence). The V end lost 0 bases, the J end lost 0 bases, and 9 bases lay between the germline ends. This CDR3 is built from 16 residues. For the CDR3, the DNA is TGCGCCAGCAGTGAGTCGGCGGCAAGCTCCTACAATGAGCAGTTCTTC. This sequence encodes CASSESAASSYNEQFF.

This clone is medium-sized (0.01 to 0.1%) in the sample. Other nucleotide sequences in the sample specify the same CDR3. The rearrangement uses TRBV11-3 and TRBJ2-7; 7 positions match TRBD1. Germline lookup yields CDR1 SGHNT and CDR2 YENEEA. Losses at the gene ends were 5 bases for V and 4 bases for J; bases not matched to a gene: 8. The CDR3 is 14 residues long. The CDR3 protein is CASSPRQGSYEQYF. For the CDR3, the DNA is TGTGCCAGCAGCCCTCGACAGGGATCGTACGAGCAGTACTTC.

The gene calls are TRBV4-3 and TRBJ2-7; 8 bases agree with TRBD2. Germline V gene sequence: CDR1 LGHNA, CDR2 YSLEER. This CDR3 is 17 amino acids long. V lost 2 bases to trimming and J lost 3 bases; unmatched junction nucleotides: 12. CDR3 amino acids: CASSQSPLAGSVYEQYF. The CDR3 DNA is TGCGCCAGCAGCCAATCCCCCTTAGCGGGATCCGTCTACGAGCAGTACTTC.

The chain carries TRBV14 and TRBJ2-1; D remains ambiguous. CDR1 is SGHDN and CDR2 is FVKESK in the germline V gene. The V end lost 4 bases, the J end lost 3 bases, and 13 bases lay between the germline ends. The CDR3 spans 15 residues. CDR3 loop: CASSPSRFLYNEQFF. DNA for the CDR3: TGTGCCAGCAGCCCCTCTAGGTTCCTCTACAATGAGCAGTTCTTC.

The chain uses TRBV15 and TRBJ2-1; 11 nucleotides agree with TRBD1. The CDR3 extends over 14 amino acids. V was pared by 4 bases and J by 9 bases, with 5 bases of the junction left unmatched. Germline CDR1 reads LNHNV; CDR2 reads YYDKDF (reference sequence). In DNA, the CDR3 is TGTGCCACCAGCACCGGGACAGGGGGGACTGAGCAGTTCTTC. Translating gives CATSTGTGGTEQFF.

The CDR3 reads CASSYSTGRNQPQHF. CDR3 DNA: TGTGCCAGCAGTTACTCGACAGGACGCAATCAGCCCCAGCATTTT. V gene TRBV6-5 combines with J gene TRBJ1-5; maybe TRBD1 (6 bases). This CDR3 has 15 amino acids. In germline, CDR1 is MNHEY, CDR2 SVGAGI. The V gene lost 0 bases and the J gene lost 2 bases, with 8 bases spanning the gap.

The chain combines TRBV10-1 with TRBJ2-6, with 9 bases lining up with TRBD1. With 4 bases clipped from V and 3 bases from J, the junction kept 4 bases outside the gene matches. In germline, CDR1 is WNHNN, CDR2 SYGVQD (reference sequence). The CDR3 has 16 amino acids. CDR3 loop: CASSGQGVGGANVLTF. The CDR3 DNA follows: TGCGCCAGCAGTGGACAGGGGGTAGGTGGGGCCAACGTCCTGACTTTC.

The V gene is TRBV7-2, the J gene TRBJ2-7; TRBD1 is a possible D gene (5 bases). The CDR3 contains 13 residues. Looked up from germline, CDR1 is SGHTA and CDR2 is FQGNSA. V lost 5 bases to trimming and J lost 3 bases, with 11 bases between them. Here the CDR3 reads CASSINRIYEQYF. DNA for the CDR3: TGTGCCAGCAGCATAAACAGGATCTACGAGCAGTACTTC.

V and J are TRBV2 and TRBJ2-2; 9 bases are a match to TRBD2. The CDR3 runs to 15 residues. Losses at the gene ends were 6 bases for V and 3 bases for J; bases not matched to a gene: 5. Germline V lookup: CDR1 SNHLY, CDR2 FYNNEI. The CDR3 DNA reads TGTGCCAGCAGAGTAGCGGGAGATGACACCGGGGAGCTGTTTTTT. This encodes CASRVAGDDTGELFF.

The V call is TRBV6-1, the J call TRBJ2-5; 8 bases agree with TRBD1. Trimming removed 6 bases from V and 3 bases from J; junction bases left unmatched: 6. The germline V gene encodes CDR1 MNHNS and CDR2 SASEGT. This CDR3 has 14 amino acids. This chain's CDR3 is CASRTGTGEETQYF. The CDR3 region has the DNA TGTGCCAGCAGAACCGGGACAGGTGAAGAGACCCAGTACTTC.

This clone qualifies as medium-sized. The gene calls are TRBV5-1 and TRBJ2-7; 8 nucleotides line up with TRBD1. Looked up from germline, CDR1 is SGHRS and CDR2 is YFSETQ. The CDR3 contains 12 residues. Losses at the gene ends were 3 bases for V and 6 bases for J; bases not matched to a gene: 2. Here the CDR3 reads CASSWTGFEQYF. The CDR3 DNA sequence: TGCGCCAGCAGCTGGACAGGGTTCGAGCAGTACTTC.

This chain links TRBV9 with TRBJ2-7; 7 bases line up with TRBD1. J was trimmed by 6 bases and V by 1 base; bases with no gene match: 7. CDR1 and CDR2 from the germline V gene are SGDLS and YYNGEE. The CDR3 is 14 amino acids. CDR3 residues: CASSVKGGLSEQYF. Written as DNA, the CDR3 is TGTGCCAGCAGCGTAAAAGGGGGCCTTAGCGAGCAGTACTTC.

The CDR3 bases are TGTGCCAGCAGGCGGACCCGGGACTCCCACCCCGAGCAGTACTTC. It is translated as CASRRTRDSHPEQYF. The chain joins TRBV27 to TRBJ2-7, with a tentative D call TRBD2 (6 bases). CDR3 size: 15 residues. Germline lookup yields CDR1 MNHEY and CDR2 SMNVEV (reference sequence). Deletions cut 6 bases from V and 6 bases from J, with 21 bases between.

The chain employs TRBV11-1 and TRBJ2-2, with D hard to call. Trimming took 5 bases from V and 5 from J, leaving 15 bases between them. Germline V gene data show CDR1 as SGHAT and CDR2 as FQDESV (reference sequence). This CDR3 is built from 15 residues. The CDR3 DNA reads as TGTGCCAGCAGCAACGACTTGAGTAGAACCGGGGAGCTGTTTTTT. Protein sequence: CASSNDLSRTGELFF.

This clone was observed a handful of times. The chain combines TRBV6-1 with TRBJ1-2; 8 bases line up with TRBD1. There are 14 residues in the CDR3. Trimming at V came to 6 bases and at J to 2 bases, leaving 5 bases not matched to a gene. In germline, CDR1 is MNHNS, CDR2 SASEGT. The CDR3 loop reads CASSGQGSNYGYTF. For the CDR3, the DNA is TGTGCCAGCAGCGGACAGGGATCCAACTATGGCTACACCTTC.

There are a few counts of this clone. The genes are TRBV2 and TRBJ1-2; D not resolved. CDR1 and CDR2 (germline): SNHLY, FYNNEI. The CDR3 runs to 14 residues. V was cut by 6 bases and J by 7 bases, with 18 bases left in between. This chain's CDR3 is CASSAIIRSGGYTF. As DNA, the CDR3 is TGTGCCAGCAGCGCGATTATCAGAAGCGGTGGCTACACCTTC.

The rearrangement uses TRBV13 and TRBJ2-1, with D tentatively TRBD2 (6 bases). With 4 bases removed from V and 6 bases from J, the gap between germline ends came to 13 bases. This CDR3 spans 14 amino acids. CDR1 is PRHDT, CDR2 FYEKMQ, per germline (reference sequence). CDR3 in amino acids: CASSSPGSSNEQFF. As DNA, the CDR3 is TGTGCCAGCAGCTCCCCCGGGAGTTCCAATGAGCAGTTCTTC.

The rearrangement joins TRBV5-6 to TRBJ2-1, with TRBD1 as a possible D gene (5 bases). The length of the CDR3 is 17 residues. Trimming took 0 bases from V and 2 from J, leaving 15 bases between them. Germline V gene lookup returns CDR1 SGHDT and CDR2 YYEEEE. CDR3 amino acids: CASSLARAERTYNEQFF. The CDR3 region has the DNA TGTGCCAGCAGCTTGGCCAGGGCAGAACGAACCTACAATGAGCAGTTCTTC.

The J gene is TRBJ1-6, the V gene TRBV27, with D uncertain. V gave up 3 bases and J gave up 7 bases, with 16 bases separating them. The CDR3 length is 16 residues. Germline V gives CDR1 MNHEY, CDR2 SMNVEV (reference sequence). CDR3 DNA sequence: TGTGCCAGCAGTTTCGTATTAGGGCGGGGAAATTCACCCCTCCACTTT. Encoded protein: CASSFVLGRGNSPLHF.

This CDR3 reads CASRRESGGYGYTF. The CDR3, as DNA: TGTGCCAGCAGAAGGGAATCGGGAGGGTATGGCTACACCTTC. This chain connects TRBV6-4 to TRBJ1-2; D is unclear. The CDR3 covers 14 residues. V gave up 6 bases and J gave up 5 bases, with 16 bases separating them. Germline CDR1 and CDR2: MRHNA and SNTAGT.

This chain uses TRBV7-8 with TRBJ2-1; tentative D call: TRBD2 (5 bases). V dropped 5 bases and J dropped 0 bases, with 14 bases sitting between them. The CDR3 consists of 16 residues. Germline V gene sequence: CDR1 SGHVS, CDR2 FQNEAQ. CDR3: CASSQRTRSSYNEQFF. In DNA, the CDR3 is TGTGCCAGCAGCCAACGGACTCGCAGCTCCTACAATGAGCAGTTCTTC.

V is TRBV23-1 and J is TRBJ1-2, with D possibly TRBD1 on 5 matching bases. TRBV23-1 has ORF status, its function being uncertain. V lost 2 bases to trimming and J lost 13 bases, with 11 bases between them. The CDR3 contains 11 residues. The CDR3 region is CASSQRNGGTF. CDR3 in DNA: TGCGCCAGCAGTCAACGAAACGGGGGCACCTTC.